These T cell receptor beta chains were read from a single sample in a study of cytomegalovirus exposure and HLA in healthy donors. The assay was immunoSEQ multiplex PCR, and TCRdb's table has in-frame clones only and misses some. The table records about 190,000 clones, 60% to 80% of them present only once. Sequencing input: PBMCs. Source of these receptors: a woman in her late teens or twenties in good health and CMV-seronegative. The CDR3 runs from the conserved cysteine through the conserved F or W. Fields, in order: V gene, clone size, CDR3 protein. Rows may omit the clone size; those that give it use once, few, many or a size class.

>TRBV11-2|NA
CASSLGTSGFYEQYF
>TRBV25-1|NA
CASSDDRSSYEQYF
>TRBV15|NA
CATSRDPRLMREQYF
>TRBV5-1|NA
CASSSLGYPEETQYF
>TRBV7-3|NA
CASSSPGYSGELFF
>TRBV5-1|few
CASSLQGEQYF
>TRBV10-2|once
CASSDRDRGLDF
>TRBV11-2|NA
CASSLVAVSGNTIYF
>TRBV7-9|NA
CASSLTTGDQPQHF
>TRBV5-1|NA
CASSLRTSGGSQETQYF
>TRBV19|NA
CASSRSQGARTEAFF
>TRBV2|NA
CASSTRRGLGNTIYF
>TRBV7-3|NA
CASSPLPGLAGGIDNEQFF
>TRBV5-4|NA
CASSGRQGGNTEAFF
>TRBV9|NA
CASRGPGNEQFF
>TRBV5-6|NA
CASSSSGTGGYEQYF
>TRBV19|NA
CASRPGQGTYEQYF
>TRBV7-9|NA
CASGRTGGMNTEAFF
>TRBV5-1|NA
CASSGGQGHYNEQFF
>TRBV28|NA
CASRGRYWGTDTQYF
>TRBV27|NA
CASSFGVYTEAFF
>TRBV5-1|NA
CASSAGGGETQYF
>TRBV29-1|NA
CSVESRGEQYF
>TRBV28|NA
CASSLKRGASHEKLFF
>TRBV28|NA
CASRGRYSGTSTDTQYF
>TRBV5-6|NA
CASSLQETQYF
>TRBV30|once
CAWIRVGAEAFF
>TRBV10-3|NA
CAIRAAGGTGELFF
>TRBV19|NA
CASSIDQPGEQYF
>TRBV10-2|NA
CASSVGRAGGELFF
>TRBV9|once
CASSVGSGVLYGYTF
>TRBV19|NA
CASTSPGGLIGELFF
>TRBV15|few
CATSSEGQGRTEAFF
>TRBV5-1|few
CASSFKTLSNSPLHF
>TRBV5-1|NA
CASSPGLAGGLQETQYF
>TRBV9|NA
CASSVGTGYSYEQYF
>TRBV6-1|NA
CASSEQRGSGNTIYF
>TRBV14|NA
CASSPRTGAVQTQYF
>TRBV6-5|few
CASSSTGASSYEQYF
>TRBV11-3|NA
CASSLGATVYNEQFF
>TRBV6-1|NA
CASSEAGGGGEKLFF
>TRBV15|NA
CATSRERTGLEQFF